This T cell receptor (beta chain) came from a study of technical replicates of blood from several donors. Germline values: CDR1 SGHNT, CDR2 YENEEA. CDR3 length equals 17 residues. V trimming: 2 bases; J trimming: 1 base; junction bases outside the gene matches: 6. Some clones are missing from TCRdb's copy, which holds only in-frame ones; the method was immunoSEQ multiplex PCR. The table lists 80,000 to 95,000 clones, roughly 96% of them singletons. The clonotype was recovered from a human donor in good health. Sequenced sample: T cells isolated from PBMCs. The chain joins TRBV11-3 to TRBJ2-2, with 8 bases that match TRBD1. The CDR3 loop reads CASSLMAGTGNTGELFF. CDR3 in DNA: TGTGCCAGCAGCTTAATGGCCGGGACAGGGAACACCGGGGAGCTGTTTTTT.